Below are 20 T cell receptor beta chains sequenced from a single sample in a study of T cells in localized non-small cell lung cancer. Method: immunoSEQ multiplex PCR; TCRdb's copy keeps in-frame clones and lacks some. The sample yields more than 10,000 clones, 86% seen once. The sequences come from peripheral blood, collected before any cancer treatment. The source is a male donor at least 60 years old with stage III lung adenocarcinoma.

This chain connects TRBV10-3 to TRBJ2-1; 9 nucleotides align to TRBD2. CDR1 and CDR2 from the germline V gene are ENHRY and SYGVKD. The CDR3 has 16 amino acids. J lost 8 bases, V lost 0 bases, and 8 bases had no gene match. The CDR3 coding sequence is TGTGCCATCAGTGAGTCGCGGAGCGGGGGGAGCGATGAGCAGTTCTTC. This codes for CAISESRSGGSDEQFF.

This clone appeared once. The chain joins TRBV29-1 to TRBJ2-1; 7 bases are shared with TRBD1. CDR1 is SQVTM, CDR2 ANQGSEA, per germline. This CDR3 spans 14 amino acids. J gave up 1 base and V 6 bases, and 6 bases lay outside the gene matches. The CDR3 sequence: CSVDRRQSYNEQFF. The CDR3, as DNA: TGCAGCGTGGACAGGCGCCAGTCCTACAATGAGCAGTTCTTC.

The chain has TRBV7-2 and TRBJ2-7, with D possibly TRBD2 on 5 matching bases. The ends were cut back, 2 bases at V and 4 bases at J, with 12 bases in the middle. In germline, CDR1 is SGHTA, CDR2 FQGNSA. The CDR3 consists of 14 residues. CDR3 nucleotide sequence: TGTGCCAGCAGCTTATCCCGAACTAGGTACGAGCAGTACTTC. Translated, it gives CASSLSRTRYEQYF.

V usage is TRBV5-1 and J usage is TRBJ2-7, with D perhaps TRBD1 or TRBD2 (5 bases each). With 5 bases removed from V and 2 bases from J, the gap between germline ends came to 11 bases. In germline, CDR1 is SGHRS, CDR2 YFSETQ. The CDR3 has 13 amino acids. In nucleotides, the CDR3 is TGCGCCAGCAGGGGGACGTTGGCCTACGAGCAGTACTTC. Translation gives CASRGTLAYEQYF.

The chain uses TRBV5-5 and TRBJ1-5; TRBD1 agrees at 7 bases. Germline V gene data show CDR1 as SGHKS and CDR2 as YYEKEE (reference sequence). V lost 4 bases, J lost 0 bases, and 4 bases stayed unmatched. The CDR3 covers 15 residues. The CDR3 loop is CASSLRDSSNQPQHF. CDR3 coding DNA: TGTGCCAGCAGCCTCCGGGACAGTAGCAATCAGCCCCAGCATTTT.

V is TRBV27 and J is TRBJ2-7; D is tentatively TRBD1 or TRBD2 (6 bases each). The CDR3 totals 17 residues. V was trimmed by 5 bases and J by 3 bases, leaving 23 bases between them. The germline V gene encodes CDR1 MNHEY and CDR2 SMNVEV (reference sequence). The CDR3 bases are TGTGCCAGCAGTCCCGAAAGGGTAGCGGAACAGGGCTACGAGCAGTACTTC. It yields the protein CASSPERVAEQGYEQYF.

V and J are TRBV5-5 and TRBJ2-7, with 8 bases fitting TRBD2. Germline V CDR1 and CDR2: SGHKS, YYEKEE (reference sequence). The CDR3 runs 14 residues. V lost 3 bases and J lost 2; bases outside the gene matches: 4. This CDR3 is CASSWAGGTYEQYF. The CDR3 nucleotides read TGTGCCAGCAGCTGGGCGGGGGGAACCTACGAGCAGTACTTC.

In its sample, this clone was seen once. The CDR3 DNA is TGTGCCAGCAGTTCCTCCTACAGGGACGGAAACACCATATATTTT. As protein: CASSSSYRDGNTIYF. The chain combines TRBV6-6 with TRBJ1-3; D is perhaps TRBD1 (6 bases). Germline CDR1 MNHNY, CDR2 SVGAGI (reference sequence). V lost 4 bases and J lost 4, with 14 bases in between. This CDR3 is 15 amino acids long.

CDR3 amino acids: CASRGRKRGAQETQYF. The CDR3 DNA is TGTGCCAGCAGGGGGAGGAAACGGGGAGCACAAGAGACCCAGTACTTC. V usage is TRBV6-4 and J usage is TRBJ2-5; D perhaps matches TRBD2 (6 bases). The CDR3 has 16 amino acids. V was trimmed by 6 bases and J by 2 bases, leaving 19 bases between them. Per germline, CDR1 MRHNA and CDR2 SNTAGT.

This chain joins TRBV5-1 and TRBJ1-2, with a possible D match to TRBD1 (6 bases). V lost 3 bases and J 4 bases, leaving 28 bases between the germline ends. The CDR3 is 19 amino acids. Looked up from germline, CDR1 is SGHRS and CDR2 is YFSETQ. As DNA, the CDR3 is TGCGCCAGCAGCTCTGGGTCGGGGGGAGGGGACAAGATGACCTATGGCTACACCTTC. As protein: CASSSGSGGGDKMTYGYTF.

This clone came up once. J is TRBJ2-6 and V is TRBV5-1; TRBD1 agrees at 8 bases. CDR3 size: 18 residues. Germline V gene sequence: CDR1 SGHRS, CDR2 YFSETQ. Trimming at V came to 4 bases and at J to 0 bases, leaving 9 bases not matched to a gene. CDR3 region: CASSNQGQANSGANVLTF. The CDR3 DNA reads TGCGCCAGCAGCAACCAGGGACAGGCCAACTCTGGGGCCAACGTCCTGACTTTC.

In DNA, the CDR3 is TGTGCCAGCAGCGAGGACAGGTTTAGTGAAAAACTGTTTTTT. It is translated as CASSEDRFSEKLFF. V and J are TRBV2 and TRBJ1-4; 7 positions agree with TRBD1. CDR3 length: 14 amino acids. The germline gives CDR1 SNHLY, CDR2 FYNNEI. J lost 7 bases, V lost 6 bases, and 8 bases had no gene match. Full variable domain (remainder filled in from reference TRBV2 and TRBJ1-4): EPEVTQTPSHQVTQMGQEVILRCVPISNHLYFYWYRQILGQKVEFLVSFYNNEISEKSEIFDDQFSVERPDGSNFTLKIRSTKLEDSAMYFCASSEDRFSEKLFFGSGTQLSVL.

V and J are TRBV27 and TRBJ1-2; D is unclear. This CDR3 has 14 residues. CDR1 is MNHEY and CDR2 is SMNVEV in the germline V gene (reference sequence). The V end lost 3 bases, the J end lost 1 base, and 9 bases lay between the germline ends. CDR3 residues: CASSFSPYNYGYTF. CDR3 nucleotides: TGTGCCAGCAGTTTCTCTCCGTATAACTATGGCTACACCTTC.

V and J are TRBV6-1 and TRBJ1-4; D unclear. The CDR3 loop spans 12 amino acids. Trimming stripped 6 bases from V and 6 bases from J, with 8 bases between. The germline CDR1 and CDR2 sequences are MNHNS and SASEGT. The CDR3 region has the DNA TGTGCCAGCAGGGTGACGGATGAAAAACTGTTTTTT. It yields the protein CASRVTDEKLFF.

CDR3 region: CASQHSQGHSYNEQFF. Written as DNA, the CDR3 is TGCGCCAGCCAGCATAGTCAGGGTCATTCCTACAATGAGCAGTTCTTC. The rearrangement links TRBV5-1 to TRBJ2-1, with a tentative D call TRBD1 (5 bases). There are 16 residues in the CDR3. V shed 7 bases and J shed 1 base, with 18 bases lying between them. The germline V gene has CDR1 SGHRS and CDR2 YFSETQ.

The CDR3 nucleotides are TGCGCCAGCAGCTTGGGCAGGGAATCGGACACTGAAGCTTTCTTT. It yields the protein CASSLGRESDTEAFF. The rearrangement uses TRBV5-1 and TRBJ1-1, with D tentatively TRBD1 (5 bases). This CDR3 has 15 residues. Germline lookup yields CDR1 SGHRS and CDR2 YFSETQ. The V gene lost 0 bases and the J gene lost 3 bases, with 12 bases spanning the gap.

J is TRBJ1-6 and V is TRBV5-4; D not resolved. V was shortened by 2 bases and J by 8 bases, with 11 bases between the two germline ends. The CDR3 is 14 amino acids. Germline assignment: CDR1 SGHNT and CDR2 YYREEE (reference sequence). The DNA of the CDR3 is TGTGCCAGCAGCTTCTCGAACCAGCATTCACCCCTCCACTTT. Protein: CASSFSNQHSPLHF.

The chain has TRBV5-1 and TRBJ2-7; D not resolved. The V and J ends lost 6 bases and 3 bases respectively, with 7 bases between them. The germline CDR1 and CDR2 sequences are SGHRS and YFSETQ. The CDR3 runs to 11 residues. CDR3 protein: CASKDGYEQYF. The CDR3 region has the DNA TGCGCCAGCAAGGACGGCTACGAGCAGTACTTC. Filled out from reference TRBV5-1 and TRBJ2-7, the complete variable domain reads KAGVTQTPRYLIKTRGQQVTLSCSPISGHRSVSWYQQTPGQGLQFLFEYFSETQRNKGNFPGRFSGRQFSNSRSEMNVSTLELGDSALYLCASKDGYEQYFGPGTRLTVT.

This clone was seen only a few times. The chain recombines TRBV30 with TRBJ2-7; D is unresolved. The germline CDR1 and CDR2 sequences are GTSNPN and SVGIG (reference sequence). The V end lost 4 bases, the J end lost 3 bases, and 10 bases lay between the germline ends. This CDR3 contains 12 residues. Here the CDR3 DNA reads TGTGCCTGGATGAGGTCGGGCTACGAGCAGTACTTC. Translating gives CAWMRSGYEQYF.

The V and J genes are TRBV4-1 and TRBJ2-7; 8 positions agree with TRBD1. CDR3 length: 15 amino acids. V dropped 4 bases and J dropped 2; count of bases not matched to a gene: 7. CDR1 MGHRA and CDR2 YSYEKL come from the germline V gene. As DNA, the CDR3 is TGCGCCAGCAGCCCCCGGACAGGGACCCCCTACGAGCAGTACTTC. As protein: CASSPRTGTPYEQYF.